The rows below give T cell receptor beta chains drawn from one sample of a study of blood T cell repertoires in COVID-19. TCRdb keeps only in-frame clones here, not all; method: immunoSEQ multiplex PCR. This table holds under 200,000 clones, approximately 90% found once. Sequenced input: peripheral blood. The receptors originated from a woman aged 70-85 years with COVID-19, enrolled during active disease. The CDR3 runs from the conserved cysteine through the conserved F or W. The D gene is left open where the match is weak. A clone size is listed for some rows: how often the clone was seen (once, few, many), or a class if it is expanded.

J gene,D gene,clone size,V gene,CDR3 protein,CDR3 DNA
TRBJ2-2,-,-,TRBV21-1,CASSNPPRVNTGELFF,TGTGCCAGCAGCAACCCACCCAGGGTAAACACCGGGGAGCTGTTTTTT
TRBJ2-3,TRBD1,-,TRBV5-1,CASTTGYTDTQYF,TGCGCCAGTACGACAGGGTACACAGATACGCAGTATTTT
TRBJ1-5,TRBD1,few,TRBV23-1,CASSQSRQGEDQPQHF,TGCGCCAGCAGTCAATCGAGGCAGGGGGAAGATCAGCCCCAGCATTTT
TRBJ1-2,TRBD1,-,TRBV29-1,CSGGDRGYGYTF,TGCAGCGGGGGGGACAGGGGATATGGCTACACCTTC
TRBJ1-3,-,-,TRBV12-5,CASGPLRGSGNTIYF,TGTGCTAGTGGCCCTCTCCGGGGATCTGGAAACACCATATATTTT
TRBJ1-3,-,once,TRBV5-1,CASSLGQSFSGNTIYF,TGCGCCAGCAGCTTAGGACAGTCTTTCTCTGGAAACACCATATATTTT
TRBJ2-1,TRBD2,-,TRBV7-8,CASGEGPGAGVYNEQFF,TGTGCCAGCGGGGAGGGACCCGGGGCGGGGGTGTACAATGAGCAGTTCTTC
TRBJ2-5,TRBD1,-,TRBV19,CASSAPGGTQYF,TGTGCCAGTAGTGCCCCAGGGGGGACCCAGTACTTC
TRBJ2-5,TRBD2,-,TRBV19,CASSIGGLAGGHAQETQYF,TGTGCCAGTAGTATCGGCGGACTAGCGGGGGGCCATGCCCAAGAGACCCAGTACTTC
TRBJ2-3,-,-,TRBV21-1,CASSKASTRLLADTQYF,TGTGCCAGCAGCAAAGCCTCGACTAGATTGTTAGCAGATACGCAGTATTTT
TRBJ1-1,-,-,TRBV5-1,CASSPDSPGTEAFF,TGCGCCAGCAGCCCGGACAGCCCTGGGACTGAAGCTTTCTTT
TRBJ2-5,-,-,TRBV7-9,CASSPSGRDQETQYF,TGTGCCAGCAGCCCCTCCGGCAGGGACCAAGAGACCCAGTACTTC
TRBJ2-1,-,-,TRBV11-2,CASSLNPRGGIINEQFF,TGTGCCAGCAGCTTAAACCCTAGGGGGGGTATAATCAATGAGCAGTTCTTC
TRBJ2-3,TRBD2,-,TRBV28,CASSLRGGSTDTQYF,TGTGCCAGCAGTTTACGGGGGGGCAGCACAGATACGCAGTATTTT
TRBJ2-3,-,-,TRBV7-2,CASSLVGQTFSTDTQYF,TGTGCCAGCAGCTTAGTGGGGCAGACGTTCAGCACAGATACGCAGTATTTT
TRBJ2-7,-,-,TRBV9,CASSPRGGLSYEQYF,TGTGCCAGCAGCCCCCGCGGAGGATTGTCCTACGAGCAGTACTTC
TRBJ1-2,TRBD1,few,TRBV28,CASSLIIGQGYYGYTF,TGTGCCAGCAGTTTAATTATTGGACAGGGTTACTATGGCTACACCTTC
TRBJ1-2,TRBD1,-,TRBV30,CAWSVDRGLNGYTF,TGTGCCTGGAGTGTAGACAGGGGGCTAAATGGCTACACCTTC
TRBJ2-3,-,-,TRBV4-2,CASSQVDRRRDTQYF,TGTGCCAGCAGCCAAGTTGACAGACGCAGAGATACGCAGTATTTT
TRBJ2-3,TRBD2,-,TRBV7-9,CASSWGTSGGAADTQYF,TGTGCCAGCAGCTGGGGGACTAGCGGGGGGGCCGCAGATACGCAGTATTTT
TRBJ1-1,-,-,TRBV25-1,CATGAGDTEAFF,TGTGCCACCGGGGCGGGGGACACTGAAGCTTTCTTT
TRBJ2-3,-,-,TRBV2,CASSVGGGHTDTQYF,TGTGCCAGCAGTGTAGGGGGAGGGCACACAGATACGCAGTATTTT
TRBJ1-1,-,once,TRBV28,CASSFRGRGTEAFF,TGTGCCAGCAGTTTTAGAGGGAGGGGCACTGAAGCTTTCTTT
TRBJ1-1,-,-,TRBV28,CASFRDTEAFF,TGTGCCTCATTTCGGGATACTGAAGCTTTCTTT
TRBJ2-7,-,-,TRBV30,CAWNPGHSSYEQYF,TGTGCCTGGAACCCGGGACACAGCTCCTACGAGCAGTACTTC
TRBJ2-7,-,-,TRBV18,CASSPADRTYEQYF,TGTGCCAGCTCACCAGCGGACAGAACCTACGAGCAGTACTTC